Sequencing of this TCR beta chain was carried out in a study of blood T cell repertoires in COVID-19. Across the study: From the United States, Italy and Spain came samples of acute and convalescent COVID-19. T cells, B-cell-depleted T cells, or PBMCs supplied cDNA or gDNA.

Germline CDR1 reads SGHRS; CDR2 reads YFSETQ. V dropped 0 bases and J dropped 0 bases, with 9 bases sitting between them. The length of the CDR3 is 15 residues. In the original processing: Scientists estimated how many nucleated cells there were by amplifying reference gene primers. Generated by immunoSEQ multiplex PCR, the TCRdb table keeps only in-frame clones and is missing some. The V and J calls and clone size come from that table; D and trimming were worked out from the DNA. Here the sample spans some 50,000 clones, approximately 90% being singletons. Source material: peripheral blood. The sequence derives from a man aged 40-55 years with acute or convalescent COVID-19. The chain employs TRBV5-1 and TRBJ1-2, with D perhaps matching TRBD1 (5 bases). The CDR3 sequence is CASSLAQGANYGYTF. CDR3 DNA: TGCGCCAGCAGCTTGGCTCAGGGCGCTAACTATGGCTACACCTTC.